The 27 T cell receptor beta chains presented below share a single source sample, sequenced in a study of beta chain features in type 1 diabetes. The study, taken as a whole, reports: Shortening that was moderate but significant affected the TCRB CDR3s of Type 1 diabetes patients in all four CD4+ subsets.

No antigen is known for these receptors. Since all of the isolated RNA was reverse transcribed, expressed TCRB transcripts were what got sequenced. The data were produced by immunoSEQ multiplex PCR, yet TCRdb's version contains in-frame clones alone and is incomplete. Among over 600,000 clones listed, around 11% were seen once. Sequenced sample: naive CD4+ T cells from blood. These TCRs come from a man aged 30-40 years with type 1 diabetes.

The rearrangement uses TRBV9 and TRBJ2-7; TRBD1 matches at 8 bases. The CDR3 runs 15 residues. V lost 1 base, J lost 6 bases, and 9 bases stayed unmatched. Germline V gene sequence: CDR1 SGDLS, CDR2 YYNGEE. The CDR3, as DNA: TGTGCCAGCAGCGTATCCCCCACAGGGGGATCCGAGCAGTACTTC. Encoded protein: CASSVSPTGGSEQYF. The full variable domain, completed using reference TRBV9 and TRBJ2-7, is DSGVTQTPKHLITATGQRVTLRCSPRSGDLSVYWYQQSLDQGLQFLIQYYNGEERAKGNILERFSAQQFPDLHSELNLSSLELGDSALYFCASSVSPTGGSEQYFGPGTRLTVT.

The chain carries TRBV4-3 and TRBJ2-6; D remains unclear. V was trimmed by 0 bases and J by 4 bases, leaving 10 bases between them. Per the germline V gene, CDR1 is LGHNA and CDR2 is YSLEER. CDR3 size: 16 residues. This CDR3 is CASSQDPRSGANVLTF. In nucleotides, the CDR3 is TGCGCCAGCAGCCAAGATCCGCGATCGGGGGCCAACGTCCTGACTTTC.

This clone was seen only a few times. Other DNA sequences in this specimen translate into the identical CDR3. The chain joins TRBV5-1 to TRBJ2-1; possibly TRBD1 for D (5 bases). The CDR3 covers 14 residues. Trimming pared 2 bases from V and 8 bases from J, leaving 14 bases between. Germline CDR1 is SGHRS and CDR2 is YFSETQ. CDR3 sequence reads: CASSFGAGNDEQFF. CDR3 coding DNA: TGCGCCAGCAGCTTTGGGGCTGGGAACGATGAGCAGTTCTTC.

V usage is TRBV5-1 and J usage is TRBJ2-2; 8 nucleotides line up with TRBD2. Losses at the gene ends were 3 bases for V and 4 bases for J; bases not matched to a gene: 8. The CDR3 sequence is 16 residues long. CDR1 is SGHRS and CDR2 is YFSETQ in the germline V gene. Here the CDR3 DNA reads TGCGCCAGCAGCTCCCCGGGGGGGTTAACCACCGGGGAGCTGTTTTTT. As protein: CASSSPGGLTTGELFF.

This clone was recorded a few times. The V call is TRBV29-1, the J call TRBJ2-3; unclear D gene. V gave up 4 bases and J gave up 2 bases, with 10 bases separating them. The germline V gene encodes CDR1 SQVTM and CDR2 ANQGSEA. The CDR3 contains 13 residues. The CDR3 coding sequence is TGCAGCGTTGCGGCAACTATCACAGATACGCAGTATTTT. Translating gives CSVAATITDTQYF.

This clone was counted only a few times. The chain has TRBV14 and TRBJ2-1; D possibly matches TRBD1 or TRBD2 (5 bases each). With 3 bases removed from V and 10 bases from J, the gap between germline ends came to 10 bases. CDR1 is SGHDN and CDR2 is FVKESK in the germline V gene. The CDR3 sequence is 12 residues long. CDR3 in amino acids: CASSHGTREQFF. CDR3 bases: TGTGCCAGCAGCCACGGGACGAGAGAGCAGTTCTTC.

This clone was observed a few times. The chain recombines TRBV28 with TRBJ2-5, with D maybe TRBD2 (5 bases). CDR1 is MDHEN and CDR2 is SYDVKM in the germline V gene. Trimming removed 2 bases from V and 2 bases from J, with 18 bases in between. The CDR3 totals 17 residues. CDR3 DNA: TGTGCCAGCAGTTTAGATTATTCCGTTCTAGCTCAAGAGACCCAGTACTTC. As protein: CASSLDYSVLAQETQYF.

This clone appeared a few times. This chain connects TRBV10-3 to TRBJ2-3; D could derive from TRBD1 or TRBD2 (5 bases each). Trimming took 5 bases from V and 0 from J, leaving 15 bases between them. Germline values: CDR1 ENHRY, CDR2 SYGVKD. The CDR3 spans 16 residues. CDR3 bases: TGTGCCATCAGTCCTTCGGGGCGGTCTAGCACAGATACGCAGTATTTT. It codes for CAISPSGRSSTDTQYF.

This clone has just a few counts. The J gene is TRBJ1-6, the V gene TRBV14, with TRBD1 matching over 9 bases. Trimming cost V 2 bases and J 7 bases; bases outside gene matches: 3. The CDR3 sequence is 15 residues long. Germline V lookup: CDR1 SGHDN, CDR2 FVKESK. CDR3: CASSQPGQGNSPLHF. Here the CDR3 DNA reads TGTGCCAGCAGCCAACCGGGACAGGGAAATTCACCCCTCCACTTT.

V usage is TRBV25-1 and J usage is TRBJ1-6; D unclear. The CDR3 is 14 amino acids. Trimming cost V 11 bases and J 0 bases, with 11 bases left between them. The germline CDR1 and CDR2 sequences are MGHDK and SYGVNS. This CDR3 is CAASQSSYNSPLHF. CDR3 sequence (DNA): TGTGCCGCGAGCCAAAGCTCCTATAATTCACCCCTCCACTTT.

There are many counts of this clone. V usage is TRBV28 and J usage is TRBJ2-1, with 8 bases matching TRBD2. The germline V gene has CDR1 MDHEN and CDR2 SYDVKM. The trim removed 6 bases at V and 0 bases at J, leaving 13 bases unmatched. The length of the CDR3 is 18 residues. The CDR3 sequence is CASRGTLLAASSYNEQFF. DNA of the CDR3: TGTGCCAGCAGGGGGACACTACTAGCGGCTAGCTCCTACAATGAGCAGTTCTTC.

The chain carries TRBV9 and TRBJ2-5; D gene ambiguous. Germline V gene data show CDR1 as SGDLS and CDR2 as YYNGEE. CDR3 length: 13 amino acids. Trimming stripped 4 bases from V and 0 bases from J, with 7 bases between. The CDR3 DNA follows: TGTGCCAGCAGCACCCTTCACCAAGAGACCCAGTACTTC. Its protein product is CASSTLHQETQYF.

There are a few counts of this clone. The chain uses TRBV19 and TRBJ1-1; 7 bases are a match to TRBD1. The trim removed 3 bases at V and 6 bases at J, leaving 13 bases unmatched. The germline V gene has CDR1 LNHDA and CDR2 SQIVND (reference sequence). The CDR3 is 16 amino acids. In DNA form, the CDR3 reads TGTGCCAGTAGTATTGGAGGGGGCCTCAGGATCTCTGAAGCTTTCTTT. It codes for CASSIGGGLRISEAFF.

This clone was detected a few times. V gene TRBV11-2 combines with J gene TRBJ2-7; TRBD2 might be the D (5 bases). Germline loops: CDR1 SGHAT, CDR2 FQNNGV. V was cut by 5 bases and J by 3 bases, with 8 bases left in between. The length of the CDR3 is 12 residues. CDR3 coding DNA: TGTGCCAGCAGCCCCGAGGGCTACGAGCAGTACTTC. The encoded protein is CASSPEGYEQYF.

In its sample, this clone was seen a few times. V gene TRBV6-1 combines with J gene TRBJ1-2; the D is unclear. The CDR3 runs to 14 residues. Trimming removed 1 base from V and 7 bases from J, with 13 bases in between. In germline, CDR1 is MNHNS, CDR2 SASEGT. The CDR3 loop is CASSEVNRLGGYTF. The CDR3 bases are TGTGCCAGCAGTGAAGTGAACCGCCTAGGTGGCTACACCTTC.

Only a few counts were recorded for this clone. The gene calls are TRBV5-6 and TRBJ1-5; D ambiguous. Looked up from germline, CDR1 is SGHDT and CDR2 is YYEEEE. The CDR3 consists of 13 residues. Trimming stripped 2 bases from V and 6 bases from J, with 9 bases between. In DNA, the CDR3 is TGTGCCAGCAGCTTTGAGAGAGCTCAGCCCCAGCATTTT. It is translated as CASSFERAQPQHF.

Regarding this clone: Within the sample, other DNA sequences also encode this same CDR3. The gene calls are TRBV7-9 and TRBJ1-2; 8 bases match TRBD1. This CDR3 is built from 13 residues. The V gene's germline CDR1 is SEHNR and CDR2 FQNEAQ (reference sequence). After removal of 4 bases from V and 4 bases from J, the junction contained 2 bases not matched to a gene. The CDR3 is CASSSGQGYGYTF. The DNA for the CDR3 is TGTGCCAGCAGCTCCGGACAGGGCTATGGCTACACCTTC. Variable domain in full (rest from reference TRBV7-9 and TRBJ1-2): DTGVSQNPRHKITKRGQNVTFRCDPISEHNRLYWYRQTLGQGPEFLTYFQNEAQLEKSRLLSDRFSAERPKGSFSTLEIQRTEQGDSAMYLCASSSGQGYGYTFGSGTRLTVV.

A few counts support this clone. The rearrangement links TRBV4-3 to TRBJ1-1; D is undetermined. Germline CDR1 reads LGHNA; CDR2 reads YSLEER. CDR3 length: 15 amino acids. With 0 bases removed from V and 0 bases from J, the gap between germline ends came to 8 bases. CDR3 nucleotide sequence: TGCGCCAGCAGCCAAGAAAACGGTTTGAACACTGAAGCTTTCTTT. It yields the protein CASSQENGLNTEAFF.

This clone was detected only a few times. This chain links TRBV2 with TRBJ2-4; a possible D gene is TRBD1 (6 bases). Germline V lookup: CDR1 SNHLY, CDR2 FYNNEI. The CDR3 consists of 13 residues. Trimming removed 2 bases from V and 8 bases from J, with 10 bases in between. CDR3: CASSETGTDIQYF. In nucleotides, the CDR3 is TGTGCCAGCAGTGAAACAGGGACGGACATTCAGTACTTC.

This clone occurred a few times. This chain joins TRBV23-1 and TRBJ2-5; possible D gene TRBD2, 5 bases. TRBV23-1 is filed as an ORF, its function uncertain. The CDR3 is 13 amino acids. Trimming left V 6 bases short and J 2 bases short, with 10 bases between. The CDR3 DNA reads TGCGCCAGCAGGAGGGCAGTACAAGAGACCCAGTACTTC. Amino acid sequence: CASRRAVQETQYF.

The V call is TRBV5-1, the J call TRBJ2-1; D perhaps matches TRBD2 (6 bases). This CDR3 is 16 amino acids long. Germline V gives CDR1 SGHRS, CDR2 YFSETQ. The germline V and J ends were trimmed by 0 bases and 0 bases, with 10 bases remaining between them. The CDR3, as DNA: TGCGCCAGCAGCTTGGCCCGGGGGAGCTCCTACAATGAGCAGTTCTTC. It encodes CASSLARGSSYNEQFF.

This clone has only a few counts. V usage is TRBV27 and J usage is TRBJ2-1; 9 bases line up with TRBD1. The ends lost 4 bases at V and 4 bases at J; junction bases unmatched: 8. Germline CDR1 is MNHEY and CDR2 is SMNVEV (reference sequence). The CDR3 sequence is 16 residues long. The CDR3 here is CASSSLGQGSYNEQFF. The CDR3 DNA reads TGTGCCAGCAGTTCCCTAGGACAGGGGAGTTACAATGAGCAGTTCTTC.

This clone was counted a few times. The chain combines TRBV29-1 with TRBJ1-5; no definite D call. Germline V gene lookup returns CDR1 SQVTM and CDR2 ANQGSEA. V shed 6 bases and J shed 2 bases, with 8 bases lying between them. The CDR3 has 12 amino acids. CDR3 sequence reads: CSVSFGNQPQHF. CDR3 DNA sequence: TGCAGCGTCTCGTTTGGCAATCAGCCCCAGCATTTT.

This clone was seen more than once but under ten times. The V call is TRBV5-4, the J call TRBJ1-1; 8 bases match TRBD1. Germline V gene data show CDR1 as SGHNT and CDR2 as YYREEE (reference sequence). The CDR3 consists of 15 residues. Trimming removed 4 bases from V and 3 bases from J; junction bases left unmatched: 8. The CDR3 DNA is TGTGCCAGCAGCCCCAGGACAGGGACCCACACTGAAGCTTTCTTT. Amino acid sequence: CASSPRTGTHTEAFF.

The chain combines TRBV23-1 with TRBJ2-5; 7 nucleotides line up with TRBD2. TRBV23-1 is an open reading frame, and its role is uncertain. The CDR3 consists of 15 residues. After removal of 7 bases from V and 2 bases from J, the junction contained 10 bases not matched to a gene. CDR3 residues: CASTPWGGAQETQYF. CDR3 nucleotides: TGCGCCAGCACGCCCTGGGGAGGGGCTCAAGAGACCCAGTACTTC.

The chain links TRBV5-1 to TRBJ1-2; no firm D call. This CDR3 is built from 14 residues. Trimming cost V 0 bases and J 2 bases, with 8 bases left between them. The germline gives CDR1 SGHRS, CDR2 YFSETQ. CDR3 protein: CASSLDRQNYGYTF. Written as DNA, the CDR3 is TGCGCCAGCAGCTTGGATCGGCAGAACTATGGCTACACCTTC.

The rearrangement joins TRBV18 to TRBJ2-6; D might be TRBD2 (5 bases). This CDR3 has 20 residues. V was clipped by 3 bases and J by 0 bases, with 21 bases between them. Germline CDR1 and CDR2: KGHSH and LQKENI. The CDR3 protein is CASSPQRALGTSSGANVLTF. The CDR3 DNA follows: TGTGCCAGCTCACCGCAGAGGGCTTTGGGAACAAGCTCTGGGGCCAACGTCCTGACTTTC.